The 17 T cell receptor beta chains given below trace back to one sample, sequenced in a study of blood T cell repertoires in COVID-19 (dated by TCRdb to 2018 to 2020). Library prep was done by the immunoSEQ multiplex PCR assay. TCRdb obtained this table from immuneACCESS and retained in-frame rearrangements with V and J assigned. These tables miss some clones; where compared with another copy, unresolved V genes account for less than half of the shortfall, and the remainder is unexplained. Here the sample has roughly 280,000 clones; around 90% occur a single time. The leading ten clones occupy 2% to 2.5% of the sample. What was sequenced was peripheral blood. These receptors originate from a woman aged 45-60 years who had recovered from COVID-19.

The chain's CDR3 is CASSRLGLAANNEQFF. The CDR3 DNA reads TGTGCCAGCAGCCGCCTCGGACTAGCGGCCAACAATGAGCAGTTCTTC. The chain recombines TRBV9 with TRBJ2-1, with 10 nucleotides matching TRBD2. Germline CDR1 reads SGDLS; CDR2 reads YYNGEE. J was trimmed by 5 bases and V by 4 bases; bases with no gene match: 9. This CDR3 is built from 16 residues.

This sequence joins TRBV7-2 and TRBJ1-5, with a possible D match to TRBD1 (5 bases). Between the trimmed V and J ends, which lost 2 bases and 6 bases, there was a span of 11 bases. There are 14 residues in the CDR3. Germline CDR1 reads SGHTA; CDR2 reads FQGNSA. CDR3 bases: TGTGCCAGCAGCTTATGGGGCAGAAGTCAGCCCCAGCATTTT. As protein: CASSLWGRSQPQHF.

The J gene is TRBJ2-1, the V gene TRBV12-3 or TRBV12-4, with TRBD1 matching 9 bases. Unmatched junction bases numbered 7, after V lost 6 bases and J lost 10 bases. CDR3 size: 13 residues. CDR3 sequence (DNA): TGTGCCAGCAGCTCCGGGACAGGGAGGGAGCAGTTCTTC. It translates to CASSSGTGREQFF.

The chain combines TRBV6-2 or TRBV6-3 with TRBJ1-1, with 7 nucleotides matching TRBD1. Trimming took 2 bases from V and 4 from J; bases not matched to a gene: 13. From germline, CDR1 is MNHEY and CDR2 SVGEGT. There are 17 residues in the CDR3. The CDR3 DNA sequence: TGTGCCAGCAGTTACCCAATCACAGGGGCTTGGGGCACTGAAGCTTTCTTT. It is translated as CASSYPITGAWGTEAFF.

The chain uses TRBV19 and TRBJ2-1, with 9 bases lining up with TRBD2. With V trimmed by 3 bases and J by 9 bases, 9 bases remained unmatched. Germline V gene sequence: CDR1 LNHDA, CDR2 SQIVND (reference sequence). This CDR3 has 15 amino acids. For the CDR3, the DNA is TGTGCCAGTAGTATGGTAGCGGGAGATTTTATTGAGCAGTTCTTC. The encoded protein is CASSMVAGDFIEQFF.

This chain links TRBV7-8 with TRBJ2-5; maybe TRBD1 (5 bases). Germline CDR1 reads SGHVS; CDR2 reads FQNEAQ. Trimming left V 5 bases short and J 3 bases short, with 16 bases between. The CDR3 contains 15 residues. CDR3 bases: TGTGCCAGCAGCCCCCAGGGAACACAGGAAGAGACCCAGTACTTC. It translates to CASSPQGTQEETQYF.

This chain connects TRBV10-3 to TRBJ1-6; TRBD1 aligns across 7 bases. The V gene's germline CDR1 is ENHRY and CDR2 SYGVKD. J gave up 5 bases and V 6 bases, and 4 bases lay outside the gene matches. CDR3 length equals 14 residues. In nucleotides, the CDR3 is TGTGCCATCAGCCGGGACAGCAATAATTCACCCCTCCACTTT. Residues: CAISRDSNNSPLHF.

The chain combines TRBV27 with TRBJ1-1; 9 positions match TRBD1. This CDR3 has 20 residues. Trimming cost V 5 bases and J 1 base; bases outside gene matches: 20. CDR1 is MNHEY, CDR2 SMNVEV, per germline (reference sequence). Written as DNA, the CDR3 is TGTGCCAGCAGTAGCCAGGGGCCGGGACAGGGTTGGTGGAGGAACACTGAAGCTTTCTTT. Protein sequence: CASSSQGPGQGWWRNTEAFF.

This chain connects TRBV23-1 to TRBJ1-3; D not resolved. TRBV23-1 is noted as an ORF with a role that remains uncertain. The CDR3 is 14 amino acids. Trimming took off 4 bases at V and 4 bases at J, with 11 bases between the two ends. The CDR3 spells CASSPTTNGNTIYF. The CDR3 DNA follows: TGCGCCAGCAGTCCGACGACTAACGGAAACACCATATATTTT.

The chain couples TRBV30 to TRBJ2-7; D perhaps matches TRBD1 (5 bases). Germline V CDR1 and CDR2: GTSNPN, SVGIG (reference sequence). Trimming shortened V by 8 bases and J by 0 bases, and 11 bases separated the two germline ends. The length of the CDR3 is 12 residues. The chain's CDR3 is CALGQGSYEQYF. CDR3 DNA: TGTGCCCTAGGGCAGGGCTCCTACGAGCAGTACTTC.

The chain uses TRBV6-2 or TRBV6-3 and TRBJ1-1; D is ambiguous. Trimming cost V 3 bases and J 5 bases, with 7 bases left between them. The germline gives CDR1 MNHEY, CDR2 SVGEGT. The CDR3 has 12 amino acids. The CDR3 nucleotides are TGTGCCAGCAGTTATGGGAGAACTGAAGCTTTCTTT. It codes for CASSYGRTEAFF.

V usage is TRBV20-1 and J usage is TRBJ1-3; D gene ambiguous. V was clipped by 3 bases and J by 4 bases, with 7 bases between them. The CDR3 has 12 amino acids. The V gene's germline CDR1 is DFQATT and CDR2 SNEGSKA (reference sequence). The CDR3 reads CSASYRGNTIYF. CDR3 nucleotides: TGCAGTGCTAGTTACAGAGGAAACACCATATATTTT.

CDR3 sequence reads: CAWSSPIGLMNTEAFF. CDR3 DNA: TGTGCCTGGAGTTCCCCTATTGGGCTGATGAACACTGAAGCTTTCTTT. The chain carries TRBV30 and TRBJ1-1; D is uncertain. Germline CDR1 GTSNPN, CDR2 SVGIG (reference sequence). The V and J ends lost 2 bases and 0 bases respectively, with 16 bases between them. The CDR3 consists of 16 residues.

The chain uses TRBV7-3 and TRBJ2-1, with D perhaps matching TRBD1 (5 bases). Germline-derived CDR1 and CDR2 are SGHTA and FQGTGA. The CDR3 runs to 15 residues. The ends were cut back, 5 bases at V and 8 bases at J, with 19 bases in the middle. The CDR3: CASSTQGAGMHEQFF. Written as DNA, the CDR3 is TGTGCCAGCAGCACCCAAGGGGCAGGGATGCATGAGCAGTTCTTC.

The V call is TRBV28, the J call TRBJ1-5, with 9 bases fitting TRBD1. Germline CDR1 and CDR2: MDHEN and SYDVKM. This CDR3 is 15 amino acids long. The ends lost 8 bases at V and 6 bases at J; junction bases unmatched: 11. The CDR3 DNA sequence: TGTGCCAGCCACTCGTCCGACAGGGGGGGTCAGCCCCAGCATTTT. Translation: CASHSSDRGGQPQHF.

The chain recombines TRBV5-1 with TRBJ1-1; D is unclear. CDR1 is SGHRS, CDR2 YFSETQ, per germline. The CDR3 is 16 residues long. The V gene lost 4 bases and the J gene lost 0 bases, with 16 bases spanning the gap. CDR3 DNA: TGCGCCAGCAGCGCCGGGGATTTTGTCATGAACACTGAAGCTTTCTTT. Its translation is CASSAGDFVMNTEAFF.

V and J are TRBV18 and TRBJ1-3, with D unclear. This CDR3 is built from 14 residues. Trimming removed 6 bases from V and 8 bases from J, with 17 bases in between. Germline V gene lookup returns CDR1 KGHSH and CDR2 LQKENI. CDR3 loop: CASSPMQATDTIYF. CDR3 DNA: TGTGCCAGCTCGCCGATGCAGGCGACGGACACCATATATTTT.